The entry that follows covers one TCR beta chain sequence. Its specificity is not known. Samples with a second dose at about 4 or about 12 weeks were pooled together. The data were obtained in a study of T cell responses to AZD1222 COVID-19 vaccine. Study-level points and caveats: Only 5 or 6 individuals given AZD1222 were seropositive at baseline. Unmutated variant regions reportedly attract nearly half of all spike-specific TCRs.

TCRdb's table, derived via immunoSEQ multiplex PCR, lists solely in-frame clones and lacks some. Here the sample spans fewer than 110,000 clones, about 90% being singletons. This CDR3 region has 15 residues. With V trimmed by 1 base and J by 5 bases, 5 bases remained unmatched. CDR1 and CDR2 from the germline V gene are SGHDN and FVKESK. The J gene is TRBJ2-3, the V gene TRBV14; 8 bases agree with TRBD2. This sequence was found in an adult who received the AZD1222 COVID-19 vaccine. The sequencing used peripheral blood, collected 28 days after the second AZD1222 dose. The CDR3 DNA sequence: TGTGCCAGCAGCCAAGGGGTCCTAGCGGGAGATACGCAGTATTTT. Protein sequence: CASSQGVLAGDTQYF.